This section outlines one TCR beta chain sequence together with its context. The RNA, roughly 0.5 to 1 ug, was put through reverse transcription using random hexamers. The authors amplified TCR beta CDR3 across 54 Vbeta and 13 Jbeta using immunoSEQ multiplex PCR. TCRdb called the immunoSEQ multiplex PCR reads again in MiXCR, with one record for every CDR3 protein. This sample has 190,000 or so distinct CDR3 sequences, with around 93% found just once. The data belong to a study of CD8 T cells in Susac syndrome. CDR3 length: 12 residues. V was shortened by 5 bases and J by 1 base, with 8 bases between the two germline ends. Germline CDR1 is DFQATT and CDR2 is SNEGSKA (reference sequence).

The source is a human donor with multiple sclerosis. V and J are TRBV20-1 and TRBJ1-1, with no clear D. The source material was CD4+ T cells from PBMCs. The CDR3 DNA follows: TGCAGTGCTGAACACACGAACACTGAAGCTTTCTTT. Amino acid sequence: CSAEHTNTEAFF.